Listed below are T cell receptor beta chains from one sample, sequenced in a study of long-term antiretroviral therapy in people with HIV. TCRdb's copy holds only in-frame clones and misses some; the assay was immunoSEQ multiplex PCR. The sample holds about 28,000 clones, 85% to 95% seen once. Material: unsorted PBMCs, obtained 5.3 years after starting antiretroviral therapy. The receptors were gathered from a man aged 45-60 years with HIV. Both conserved end residues are trimmed from each CDR3. Size tells how often a clone was seen (once, few, many) or the class of an expanded clone, and some rows leave it out.

v_call,j_call,clone_size,cdr3_length,cdr3_aa
TRBV6-5,TRBJ1-6,few,12,ASSKGHYNSPLH
TRBV9,TRBJ1-1,NA,11,ASSPNSNTEAF
TRBV7-6,TRBJ1-3,NA,17,ASSLAGQGARFSGNTIY
TRBV5-1,TRBJ2-3,NA,14,ASGLLAAKGTDTQY
TRBV12-5,TRBJ2-1,once,12,ASGRTGGLNEQF
TRBV19,TRBJ1-1,NA,11,ASSIDPGTEAF
TRBV2,TRBJ2-7,NA,12,ASSQNSVPPEQY
TRBV5-6,TRBJ1-2,NA,15,ASSLGDTRLSNYGYT
TRBV7-9,TRBJ1-2,NA,13,ASRRTRDREPGYT
TRBV5-1,TRBJ2-7,NA,11,ASSAGRSYEQY
TRBV2,TRBJ1-5,NA,13,ASRGTGGLGQPQH
TRBV5-4,TRBJ1-1,NA,13,ASSPPGHKNTEAF
TRBV7-2,TRBJ2-7,few,12,ASSPLTGSYEQY
TRBV28,TRBJ1-5,once,14,ASNIYRQVFNQPQH
TRBV2,TRBJ1-5,NA,12,ASSSRQSYQPQH
TRBV27,TRBJ2-1,once,11,ASSYLQGNEQF
TRBV4-2,TRBJ2-1,NA,9,ASSQKDEQF
TRBV5-4,TRBJ2-3,NA,13,ASSPWRDSTDTQY
TRBV11-2,TRBJ2-3,once,14,ASSLGSGGSTDTQY
TRBV4-1,TRBJ2-7,once,11,ASSQVPAYEQY
TRBV7-6,TRBJ2-5,NA,12,ASSFSSGEETQY
TRBV29-1,TRBJ2-3,NA,9,SQTMADTQY
TRBV27,TRBJ2-2,once,14,ASSPLSGGAGGELF
TRBV29-1,TRBJ2-7,NA,13,SVEGGGEGYYEQY
TRBV6-6,TRBJ1-2,NA,13,ASSYTGQGKDGYT
TRBV10-3,TRBJ2-3,NA,13,AISETGFMADTQY
TRBV23-1,TRBJ2-3,NA,15,ASSPNPEGSSTDTQY
TRBV5-5,TRBJ2-3,once,13,ASSQLAGGTDTQY
TRBV18,TRBJ2-7,NA,11,ASSEGGIYEQY
TRBV7-2,TRBJ2-1,few,12,ASSLSGAPNEQF
TRBV30,TRBJ1-2,NA,11,AWEGGFDYGYT
TRBV4-3,TRBJ2-3,once,11,ASSVTSTDTQY
TRBV2,TRBJ2-1,NA,13,ASSEGGQGGDEQF
TRBV5-1,TRBJ1-1,once,14,ASSSLIQGPNTEAF
TRBV6-7,TRBJ2-7,NA,10,ASSNLSVEQY
TRBV11-2,TRBJ2-2,once,13,ASSLETGVAGELF
TRBV30,TRBJ1-2,NA,10,AWTGGYYGYT
TRBV6-1,TRBJ2-7,NA,13,ASSGRTGVGYEQY
TRBV19,TRBJ2-2,NA,13,ASSIPGAQTGELF
TRBV6-5,TRBJ2-6,NA,12,ASSYISGANVLT
TRBV18,TRBJ1-2,NA,12,ASSPAGGSYGYT
TRBV20-1,TRBJ1-1,once,7,SAKRGAF
TRBV7-3,TRBJ1-2,NA,15,ASSEPQWGLAGYGYT
TRBV6-5,TRBJ2-7,NA,13,ASSYSSTGSYEQY
TRBV5-4,TRBJ2-7,NA,13,ASSLGASGSYEQY
TRBV27,TRBJ2-3,NA,10,ASSPRGDTQY
TRBV29-1,TRBJ2-7,NA,10,SGGQGAREQY
TRBV25-1,TRBJ1-2,NA,11,ASSAGGRIGYT
TRBV27,TRBJ1-1,NA,11,ASGSRGNTEAF
TRBV10-1,TRBJ2-4,NA,15,ASSEGTGLATGNIQY
TRBV6-5,TRBJ1-2,NA,13,ASSTFGDRAYGYT
TRBV5-1,TRBJ1-1,NA,13,ASRFGEGWNTEAF
TRBV9,TRBJ2-1,NA,13,ASSPQGNSYNEQF
TRBV11-2,TRBJ1-5,NA,13,ASSLLGGGNQPQH
TRBV7-9,TRBJ2-6,NA,17,ASSYDRQGIISGANVLT
TRBV4-3,TRBJ2-7,NA,12,ASSQVRGLVEQY
TRBV30,TRBJ2-1,NA,12,AWSPRGTYNEQF
TRBV27,TRBJ2-3,NA,13,ASSRTGSGTDTQY
TRBV7-8,TRBJ2-3,NA,15,ASSLGLAGYSTDTQY